The clone carrying this T cell receptor beta chain was recorded at least ten times. These data belong to a study of T cells in Graves' hyperthyroidism and ophthalmopathy. Authors of the study amplified TCR beta CDR3 regions from RNA transcripts. TCR CDR3 regions were first amplified by RT-PCR with HTBI primers. In TCRdb, the multiplex PCR reads were re-called with MiXCR into one record per CDR3 protein. Here the sample spans about 410,000 distinct CDR3 sequences, roughly 15% being singletons. V lost 3 bases, J lost 6 bases, and 5 bases stayed unmatched. Germline V gene data show CDR1 as SEHNR and CDR2 as FQNEAQ (reference sequence). The CDR3 consists of 15 residues.

This sequence originates from a man younger than 35 with Graves' ophthalmopathy. The rearrangement uses TRBV7-9 and TRBJ2-1, with 10 bases matching TRBD2. Sequencing was carried out using blood. The CDR3 DNA reads as TGTGCCAGCAGCTTTCCTAGCGGGGGTGTCAATGAGCAGTTCTTC. This translates into CASSFPSGGVNEQFF.